Listed below are T cell receptor beta chains from one sample, sequenced in a study of blood T cell repertoires in COVID-19. Repertoires were generated with immunoSEQ multiplex PCR, while TCRdb's copy carries only in-frame clones and drops some. This sample has some 70,000 clones; 90% occur once, and the top ten carry under 0.65%. Sample: peripheral blood. Receptors originate from a man aged 45-65 years with COVID-19, enrolled during active disease. The CDR3 runs from the conserved cysteine through the conserved F or W. The D gene is left open where the match is weak. Clone size is not always given. Where it is, it says once, few, many or a class for expanded clones.

clone_size: -; d_call: TRBD1; j_call: TRBJ1-1; v_call: TRBV19; cdr3_aa: CASSDRYKQGPNTEAFF; cdr3_nt: TGTGCCAGTAGTGACCGCTATAAACAGGGGCCTAACACTGAAGCTTTCTTT
clone_size: -; d_call: TRBD2; j_call: TRBJ2-7; v_call: TRBV2; cdr3_aa: CASSEGLAGTIYEQYF; cdr3_nt: TGTGCCAGCAGTGAAGGACTAGCGGGGACGATCTACGAGCAGTACTTC
clone_size: once; d_call: TRBD1; j_call: TRBJ1-1; v_call: TRBV7-3; cdr3_aa: CASSPDRLNTEAFF; cdr3_nt: TGTGCCAGCAGCCCGGACAGGCTGAACACTGAAGCTTTCTTT
clone_size: -; d_call: -; j_call: TRBJ2-7; v_call: TRBV6-5; cdr3_aa: CASIRKGVQYF; cdr3_nt: TGTGCCAGCATCCGGAAGGGGGTGCAGTACTTC
clone_size: -; d_call: TRBD1; j_call: TRBJ2-5; v_call: TRBV5-1; cdr3_aa: CASSLGTRTGEETQYF; cdr3_nt: TGCGCCAGCAGCTTGGGTACGAGGACAGGAGAAGAGACCCAGTACTTC
clone_size: few; d_call: TRBD2; j_call: TRBJ2-3; v_call: TRBV7-3; cdr3_aa: CASSLRPSGNTDTQYF; cdr3_nt: TGTGCCAGCAGCTTAAGGCCTAGCGGAAACACAGATACGCAGTATTTT
clone_size: -; d_call: TRBD1; j_call: TRBJ1-1; v_call: TRBV5-5; cdr3_aa: CASSFAGTVNTEAFF; cdr3_nt: TGTGCCAGCAGCTTCGCCGGGACAGTGAACACTGAAGCTTTCTTT
clone_size: -; d_call: TRBD1; j_call: TRBJ1-4; v_call: TRBV15; cdr3_aa: CATSRDLGTGNGKLFF; cdr3_nt: TGTGCCACCAGCAGAGATCTGGGGACAGGGAACGGAAAACTGTTTTTT
clone_size: -; d_call: -; j_call: TRBJ1-2; v_call: TRBV7-6; cdr3_aa: CASSLYGVRGYTF; cdr3_nt: TGTGCCAGCAGCCTTTACGGAGTCCGGGGCTACACCTTC
clone_size: -; d_call: TRBD2; j_call: TRBJ2-7; v_call: TRBV7-2; cdr3_aa: CASSREGYGPYEQYF; cdr3_nt: TGTGCCAGCAGCCGGGAGGGGTATGGGCCTTACGAGCAGTACTTC
clone_size: -; d_call: -; j_call: TRBJ1-1; v_call: TRBV9; cdr3_aa: CASSVGSMNTEAFF; cdr3_nt: TGTGCCAGCAGCGTAGGCAGTATGAACACTGAAGCTTTCTTT
clone_size: -; d_call: TRBD1; j_call: TRBJ2-3; v_call: TRBV27; cdr3_aa: CASSLGTGDTQYF; cdr3_nt: TGTGCCAGCAGTTTAGGGACAGGAGATACGCAGTATTTT
clone_size: -; d_call: -; j_call: TRBJ1-5; v_call: TRBV7-2; cdr3_aa: CASSLKTGSNQPQHF; cdr3_nt: TGTGCCAGCAGCTTAAAGACGGGGAGCAATCAGCCCCAGCATTTT
clone_size: -; d_call: -; j_call: TRBJ1-2; v_call: TRBV30; cdr3_aa: CAWSGGGYTF; cdr3_nt: TGTGCCTGGAGTGGGGGCGGCTACACCTTC
clone_size: once; d_call: TRBD1; j_call: TRBJ1-5; v_call: TRBV10-3; cdr3_aa: CAISESRGQGGSNQPQHF; cdr3_nt: TGTGCCATCAGTGAGTCCAGGGGACAGGGGGGGAGCAATCAGCCCCAGCATTTT
clone_size: -; d_call: -; j_call: TRBJ1-1; v_call: TRBV6-5; cdr3_aa: CASKRQAEAFF; cdr3_nt: TGTGCCAGCAAAAGACAGGCCGAAGCTTTCTTT
clone_size: -; d_call: -; j_call: TRBJ2-7; v_call: TRBV7-9; cdr3_aa: CASSQDSMEQYF; cdr3_nt: TGTGCCAGCAGCCAGGACTCGATGGAGCAGTACTTC
clone_size: -; d_call: -; j_call: TRBJ2-6; v_call: TRBV19; cdr3_aa: CASSMGRPSSGANVLTF; cdr3_nt: TGTGCCAGTAGTATGGGCAGGCCCAGCTCTGGGGCCAACGTCCTGACTTTC
clone_size: -; d_call: TRBD2; j_call: TRBJ2-7; v_call: TRBV6-4; cdr3_aa: CASIQPKRLAGGRYEQYF; cdr3_nt: TGTGCCAGCATCCAACCCAAACGACTAGCGGGAGGTAGATACGAGCAGTACTTC
clone_size: -; d_call: TRBD1; j_call: TRBJ1-5; v_call: TRBV4-1; cdr3_aa: CASSLTPDRGRQPQHF; cdr3_nt: TGCGCCAGCAGCCTCACACCCGACAGGGGGCGGCAGCCCCAGCATTTT
clone_size: once; d_call: -; j_call: TRBJ2-7; v_call: TRBV6-5; cdr3_aa: CASRTGSEQYF; cdr3_nt: TGTGCCAGCAGAACCGGTAGCGAGCAGTACTTC
clone_size: -; d_call: -; j_call: TRBJ1-1; v_call: TRBV5-1; cdr3_aa: CASSSWEGLTEAFF; cdr3_nt: TGCGCCAGCAGCTCCTGGGAGGGCCTCACTGAAGCTTTCTTT
clone_size: -; d_call: -; j_call: TRBJ2-1; v_call: TRBV19; cdr3_aa: CASSGDFPSSYNEQFF; cdr3_nt: TGTGCCAGTAGTGGTGACTTCCCGAGCTCCTACAATGAGCAGTTCTTC
clone_size: -; d_call: -; j_call: TRBJ2-7; v_call: TRBV29-1; cdr3_aa: CSVVVAILGNEQYF; cdr3_nt: TGCAGCGTTGTTGTAGCGATCCTCGGTAACGAGCAGTACTTC
clone_size: few; d_call: -; j_call: TRBJ2-2; v_call: TRBV11-2; cdr3_aa: CASSARGSGGVGTGELFF; cdr3_nt: TGTGCCAGCAGCGCTCGGGGTTCGGGGGGCGTGGGCACCGGGGAGCTGTTTTTT
clone_size: once; d_call: -; j_call: TRBJ1-1; v_call: TRBV5-1; cdr3_aa: CASSLDRVETEAFF; cdr3_nt: TGCGCCAGCAGCTTGGACAGGGTAGAAACTGAAGCTTTCTTT
clone_size: -; d_call: -; j_call: TRBJ2-1; v_call: TRBV6-2/TRBV6-3; cdr3_aa: CASSHPGMDEQFF; cdr3_nt: TGTGCCAGCAGCCATCCCGGGATGGATGAGCAGTTCTTC
clone_size: -; d_call: -; j_call: TRBJ2-1; v_call: TRBV14; cdr3_aa: CASSRPGAGSRNEQFF; cdr3_nt: TGTGCCAGCAGCCGACCAGGAGCGGGCAGTAGAAATGAGCAGTTCTTC
clone_size: once; d_call: -; j_call: TRBJ1-1; v_call: TRBV6-5; cdr3_aa: CASTPRTEAFF; cdr3_nt: TGTGCCAGCACGCCTCGGACTGAAGCTTTCTTT